One and the same sample provided the 17 T cell receptor beta chains below, sequenced in a study of STAT5B mutations in CD4+ large granular lymphocyte leukemia. TCRdb's table, derived via immunoSEQ multiplex PCR, lists solely in-frame clones and lacks some. The sample records about 32,000 clones, 70% to 80% being singletons. Input material: CD4+ T cells from blood buffy coats. These receptors originate from a human donor in good health.

The genes are TRBV19 and TRBJ1-5; D is unclear. Germline assignment: CDR1 LNHDA and CDR2 SQIVND (reference sequence). The CDR3 runs to 15 residues. The germline V and J ends were trimmed by 0 bases and 5 bases, with 11 bases remaining between them. CDR3 protein: CASSIDLGLDQPQHF. CDR3 nucleotide sequence: TGTGCCAGTAGTATAGACCTAGGGTTGGATCAGCCCCAGCATTTT.

The chain carries TRBV5-5 and TRBJ2-7, with D possibly being TRBD2 (5 bases). The CDR3 is 15 residues long. Germline V CDR1 and CDR2: SGHKS, YYEKEE (reference sequence). Trimming stripped 6 bases from V and 1 base from J, with 17 bases between. The CDR3 bases are TGTGCCAGCACCATGGACTGGAGCGAGTCCTACGAGCAGTACTTC. Translated, it gives CASTMDWSESYEQYF.

This sequence joins TRBV10-1 and TRBJ2-1; TRBD2 matches at 8 bases. The junction had 9 bases not matched to a gene; V was cut back by 4 bases and J by 4 bases. This CDR3 has 16 amino acids. Germline CDR1 is WNHNN and CDR2 is SYGVQD (reference sequence). DNA for the CDR3: TGCGCCAGCAGTGGTCGGGGGGGCCTTTCTTACAATGAGCAGTTCTTC. This encodes CASSGRGGLSYNEQFF.

The chain recombines TRBV6-5 with TRBJ2-1; 7 bases line up with TRBD1. Germline CDR1 reads MNHEY; CDR2 reads SVGAGI. This CDR3 comprises 14 residues. Unmatched junction bases numbered 7, after V lost 2 bases and J lost 9 bases. The DNA for the CDR3 is TGTGCCAGCAGTTACGGGACAGCTAGGGGTGAGCAGTTCTTC. Protein product: CASSYGTARGEQFF.

This clone has only a few counts. This rearrangement joins TRBV29-1 to TRBJ2-2; D remains unclear. Germline V CDR1 and CDR2: SQVTM, ANQGSEA. CDR3 length equals 11 residues. Trimming shortened V by 3 bases and J by 7 bases, and 6 bases separated the two germline ends. CDR3 in amino acids: CSVEQIGELFF. The CDR3 nucleotides are TGCAGCGTTGAGCAGATCGGGGAGCTGTTTTTT.

In this sample, this clone turned up once. The chain combines TRBV27 with TRBJ2-4, with 14 bases identical to TRBD2. V shed 5 bases, J shed 9 bases, and the junction held 12 bases outside the gene matches. CDR1 and CDR2 from the germline V gene are MNHEY and SMNVEV (reference sequence). This CDR3 is built from 17 residues. The CDR3 coding sequence is TGTGCCAGCAGTCCGGGACTAGCGGGGGCGCCGATAGGCATTCAGTACTTC. This translates into CASSPGLAGAPIGIQYF.

The V call is TRBV7-9, the J call TRBJ2-3, with D maybe TRBD2 (5 bases). The V end lost 4 bases, the J end lost 2 bases, and 10 bases lay between the germline ends. Germline values: CDR1 SEHNR, CDR2 FQNEAQ (reference sequence). The length of the CDR3 is 14 residues. CDR3 in amino acids: CASSSAGVTDTQYF. CDR3 DNA: TGTGCCAGCAGCTCCGCCGGGGTCACAGATACGCAGTATTTT.

The rearrangement links TRBV5-4 to TRBJ2-7; 9 bases match TRBD2. Trimming at V came to 0 bases and at J to 3 bases, leaving 4 bases not matched to a gene. CDR3 length equals 15 residues. Germline V gene data show CDR1 as SGHNT and CDR2 as YYREEE (reference sequence). CDR3 in DNA: TGTGCCAGCAGCTTGGGTCTAGCGGGACTCTACGAGCAGTACTTC. Translated, it gives CASSLGLAGLYEQYF.

The chain has TRBV5-1 and TRBJ1-6; maybe TRBD1 (5 bases). The V end lost 3 bases, the J end lost 8 bases, and 15 bases lay between the germline ends. Germline V lookup: CDR1 SGHRS, CDR2 YFSETQ. CDR3 length equals 15 residues. The CDR3 loop reads CASSSWGDYDSPLHF. The DNA of the CDR3 is TGCGCCAGCAGCTCTTGGGGGGATTACGATTCACCCCTCCACTTT.

The rearrangement joins TRBV6-5 to TRBJ1-4, with D hard to call. CDR1 is MNHEY and CDR2 is SVGAGI in the germline V gene. There are 15 residues in the CDR3. Trimming took off 4 bases at V and 3 bases at J, with 12 bases between the two ends. The CDR3 region has the DNA TGTGCCAGCAGTTTCGTCGGGTCTCCTAATGAAAAACTGTTTTTT. As protein: CASSFVGSPNEKLFF.

The chain recombines TRBV27 with TRBJ2-5; TRBD2 aligns across 14 bases. The DNA end is a closer match to TRBJ2-7, so the J assignment may be wrong. The CDR3 contains 16 residues. CDR1 MNHEY and CDR2 SMNVEV come from the germline V gene (reference sequence). The CDR3 region is CASSPRLAGGHNEQYF. CDR3 DNA: TGTGCCAGCAGTCCCCGACTAGCGGGGGGGCATAACGAGCAGTACTTC.

There are a few counts of this clone. V is TRBV30 and J is TRBJ1-4, with TRBD1 as a possible D gene (5 bases). CDR3 length: 12 residues. CDR1 GTSNPN and CDR2 SVGIG come from the germline V gene (reference sequence). The germline V and J ends were trimmed by 2 bases and 7 bases, with 8 bases remaining between them. Here the CDR3 DNA reads TGTGCCTGGAGTAGGACAACTGAAAAACTGTTTTTT. Translating gives CAWSRTTEKLFF.

The chain carries TRBV6-6 and TRBJ2-1, with 11 nucleotides matching TRBD2. V gave up 1 base and J gave up 5 bases; unmatched junction bases: 4. The CDR3 runs 16 residues. CDR1 is MNHNY and CDR2 is SVGAGI in the germline V gene (reference sequence). CDR3 sequence reads: CASSYLPLAGDNEQFF. The CDR3 coding sequence is TGTGCCAGCAGTTACTTACCACTAGCGGGGGACAATGAGCAGTTCTTC.

The chain employs TRBV6-4 and TRBJ1-1; D unclear. V lost 0 bases and J lost 4, with 6 bases in between. Germline V gives CDR1 MRHNA, CDR2 SNTAGT. This CDR3 is built from 13 residues. CDR3 bases: TGTGCCAGCAGTGACTCTTGGAGCACTGAAGCTTTCTTT. Translation: CASSDSWSTEAFF.

CDR3 DNA: TGTGCCAGCAGCGTCCCCTCCGGCGGGAGCACAGATACGCAGTATTTT. Translation gives CASSVPSGGSTDTQYF. The chain couples TRBV9 to TRBJ2-3, with D perhaps matching TRBD2 (5 bases). Germline V gene sequence: CDR1 SGDLS, CDR2 YYNGEE. V was pared by 2 bases and J by 0 bases, with 13 bases between. The CDR3 runs to 16 residues.

The V and J genes are TRBV2 and TRBJ2-4; maybe TRBD2 (7 bases). The CDR3 covers 18 residues. V shed 7 bases and J shed 1 base, with 23 bases lying between them. The germline gives CDR1 SNHLY, CDR2 FYNNEI. As DNA, the CDR3 is TGTGCCAGCACCGTTGCGGGGGCGATCCTTCTGGCCAAAAACATTCAGTACTTC. Amino acids: CASTVAGAILLAKNIQYF.

The CDR3 spells CASSIRDRGAFSNQPQHF. As DNA, the CDR3 is TGTGCCAGCAGCATCCGGGACAGGGGGGCTTTTAGCAATCAGCCCCAGCATTTT. The rearrangement joins TRBV5-6 to TRBJ1-5, with 11 bases that match TRBD1. Unmatched junction bases numbered 9, after V lost 4 bases and J lost 0 bases. Germline assignment: CDR1 SGHDT and CDR2 YYEEEE. CDR3 length: 18 amino acids. Using reference TRBV5-6 and TRBJ1-5 for the parts outside the CDR3, the full variable domain is DAGVTQSPTHLIKTRGQQVTLRCSPKSGHDTVSWYQQALGQGPQFIFQYYEEEERQRGNFPDRFSGHQFPNYSSELNVNALLLGDSALYLCASSIRDRGAFSNQPQHFGDGTRLSIL.